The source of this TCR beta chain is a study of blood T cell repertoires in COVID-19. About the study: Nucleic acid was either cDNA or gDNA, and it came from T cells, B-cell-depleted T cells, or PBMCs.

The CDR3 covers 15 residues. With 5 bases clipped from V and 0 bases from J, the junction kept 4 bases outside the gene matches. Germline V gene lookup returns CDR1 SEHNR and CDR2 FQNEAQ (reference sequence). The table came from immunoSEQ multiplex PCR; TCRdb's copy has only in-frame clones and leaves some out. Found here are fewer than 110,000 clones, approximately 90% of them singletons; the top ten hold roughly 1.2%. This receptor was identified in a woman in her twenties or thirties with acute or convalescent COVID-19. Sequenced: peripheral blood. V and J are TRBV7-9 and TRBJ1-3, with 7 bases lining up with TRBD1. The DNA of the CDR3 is TGTGCCAGCAGCCCGTACAGGGGCTCTGGAAACACCATATATTTT. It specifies CASSPYRGSGNTIYF.